Listed below are T cell receptor beta chains from one sample, sequenced in a study of breast tumors, draining lymph nodes, adjacent tissues. TCRdb passed the multiplex PCR reads through MiXCR, listing each CDR3 protein once. The repertoire holds 180,000 or so distinct CDR3 sequences, with roughly 35% as singletons. The sample consisted of axillary lymph node tissue. The receptors derive from a female donor with breast cancer. Some clones in this sample may be carry-over from other donors' samples. The CDR3 runs from the conserved cysteine through the conserved F or W. D genes are given only for firm matches. Size tells how often a clone was seen (once, few, many) or the class of an expanded clone, and some rows leave it out.

v_call	d_call	clone_size	j_call	cdr3_nt	cdr3_aa
TRBV29-1	NA	many	TRBJ1-2	TGCAGCGTTGAAGACGTGACGCGAGGCTACACCTTC	CSVEDVTRGYTF
TRBV9	NA	NA	TRBJ1-5	TGTGCCAGCAGCGTGAAGGGGGGTAGCAATCAGCCCCAGCATTTT	CASSVKGGSNQPQHF
TRBV9	NA	many	TRBJ2-7	TGTGCCAGCAGCGTAGGCGTCTCCCTATACGAGCAGTACTTC	CASSVGVSLYEQYF
TRBV6-6	NA	many	TRBJ1-2	TGTGCCAGCAGCCCCGGCCTGTGGGGCTATGGCTACACCTTC	CASSPGLWGYGYTF
TRBV3-1	TRBD1	NA	TRBJ1-2	TGTGCCAGCAGCGTACCCGGACAGGTCTATGGCTACACCTTC	CASSVPGQVYGYTF
TRBV30	TRBD1	many	TRBJ1-2	TGTGCCTGGAGCTCCGGGACAGATAACAACTATGGCTACACCTTC	CAWSSGTDNNYGYTF
TRBV19	NA	few	TRBJ2-1	TGTGCCAGTAGTATCATGGGGTGGGGGGGGGCCTTCAATGAGCAGTCCTTC	CASSIMGWGGAFNEQSF
TRBV12-5	NA	many	TRBJ2-1	TGTGCTAGTGGTTTTGAAATCTACAATGAGCAGTTCTTC	CASGFEIYNEQFF
TRBV7-9	TRBD2	many	TRBJ2-1	TGTGCCAGCAGCTTGGGACTAGCGGGAGGCGGTGAGCAGTTCTTC	CASSLGLAGGGEQFF
TRBV5-6	TRBD1	many	TRBJ2-5	TGTGCCAGCAGCCCGAGCGGACAGGGACAAGAGACCCAGTACTTC	CASSPSGQGQETQYF
TRBV20-1	TRBD1	once	TRBJ1-4	TGCAGTGCTAGAGATAGGGGGCGGGGAGGGGACAGAGATCATGAAAAACTGTTTTTT	CSARDRGRGGDRDHEKLFF
TRBV2	NA	many	TRBJ2-7	TGTGCCAGCTCAGACAGGCGAACCTACGAGCAGTACTTC	CASSDRRTYEQYF
TRBV5-1	TRBD2	many	TRBJ2-3	TGCGCCAGCAGCACCGGACTAGCGGGGGGGCCGGGAGATACGCAGTATTTT	CASSTGLAGGPGDTQYF
TRBV3-1	NA	once	TRBJ2-3	TGTGCCAGCAGCCCCCTGGACGGGACAGATACGCAGTATTTT	CASSPLDGTDTQYF
TRBV19	NA	few	TRBJ2-4	TGTGCCAGTAGTATTGGGGGGACCCTAGCCAAAAACATTCAGTACTTC	CASSIGGTLAKNIQYF
TRBV2	TRBD1	many	TRBJ2-2	TGTGCCAGCAGGGAAGAGGGGGCGCGTTCCGGGGAGCTGTTTTTT	CASREEGARSGELFF
TRBV19	NA	NA	TRBJ2-5	TGTGCCAGTAGTATAGAGGAGACCCAGTACTTC	CASSIEETQYF
TRBV25-1	NA	NA	TRBJ1-6	TGTGCCAGCAGTGACGAGGGGACTTTAAATTCACCCCTCCACTTT	CASSDEGTLNSPLHF
TRBV5-1	TRBD1	many	TRBJ1-4	TGCGCCAGCAGCATGGGACAGGGGGTAACTAATGAAAAACTGTTTTTT	CASSMGQGVTNEKLFF
TRBV7-3	NA	NA	TRBJ1-4	TGTGCCAGCAGCCTTGGGAGCGGCCCTAATGAAAAACTGTTTTTT	CASSLGSGPNEKLFF
TRBV2	TRBD2	many	TRBJ2-7	TGTGCCAGCCGGGGGGAGGCCGGGGGTGAGCAGTACTTC	CASRGEAGGEQYF
TRBV5-6	NA	NA	TRBJ1-2	TGTGCCAGCAGCTGGGCTATCGGAACGCCTAACTATGGCTACACCTTC	CASSWAIGTPNYGYTF
TRBV7-9	TRBD1	NA	TRBJ1-2	TGTGCCAGCAGCCCCGGCGGGACAGGGTATGGCTACACCTTC	CASSPGGTGYGYTF
TRBV20-1	NA	few	TRBJ1-1	TGCAGTGCTAGGGGGTTGGGGGGGCAGAGCACTGAAGCTTTCTTT	CSARGLGGQSTEAFF
TRBV28	NA	many	TRBJ1-5	TGTGCCAGCAGTTTACGGGCTCAGCCCCAGCATTTT	CASSLRAQPQHF
TRBV12-3/TRBV12-4	NA	NA	TRBJ2-3	TGTGCCAGCAGTTCCCAGGGGTTGGGAGATACGCAGTATTTT	CASSSQGLGDTQYF